This entry features one T cell receptor beta chain sequence. The sample is drawn from a study of blood T cell repertoires in COVID-19. The CDR3 contains 15 residues. The V end was cut by 4 bases, the J end by 1 base, with 13 bases between. CDR1 is MNHEY and CDR2 is SMNVEV in the germline V gene (reference sequence). In the authors' workflow: It was from reference gene primer amplification that nucleated cell counts were estimated. The protocol was immunoSEQ multiplex PCR, while the TCRdb copy is restricted to in-frame clones and leaves out a portion. V, J and clone size were drawn from that table, and D and trimming were deduced from the DNA. Of approximately 93,000 clones listed, 72% were seen once; the top ten hold approximately 15%.

This chain uses TRBV27 with TRBJ1-1; tentative D call: TRBD1 (5 bases). The sample comprised peripheral blood. This TCR came from a woman of 80 years or more with acute or convalescent COVID-19. The CDR3 spells CASSSRQTENTEAFF. In DNA form, the CDR3 reads TGTGCCAGCAGTTCCCGACAGACAGAGAACACTGAAGCTTTCTTT.